These 11 T cell receptor beta chains came from one sample sequenced in a study of blood T cell repertoires in COVID-19. Repertoires were generated with immunoSEQ multiplex PCR, while TCRdb's copy carries only in-frame clones and drops some. The sample includes almost 30,000 clones, 80% of them seen just once. The specimen was peripheral blood. The receptors stem from a woman aged 70-85 years with acute or convalescent COVID-19.

This chain links TRBV14 with TRBJ2-3; 9 bases are shared with TRBD1. This CDR3 is built from 16 residues. The trim removed 2 bases at V and 5 bases at J, leaving 8 bases unmatched. Germline V gene data show CDR1 as SGHDN and CDR2 as FVKESK. As DNA, the CDR3 is TGTGCCAGCAGCCAAAAACCGGGACAGGGAAGAGATACGCAGTATTTT. Amino acid sequence: CASSQKPGQGRDTQYF.

The chain is built from TRBV24-1 and TRBJ2-2; 12 bases are a match to TRBD1. The CDR3 runs 18 residues. Germline CDR1 reads KGHDR; CDR2 reads SFDVKD. Trimming at V came to 5 bases and at J to 7 bases, leaving 13 bases not matched to a gene. CDR3 in amino acids: CATSGYSGTGGISGELFF. The CDR3 DNA reads as TGTGCCACCAGTGGGTACAGTGGGACAGGGGGCATTAGCGGGGAGCTGTTTTTT.

The chain couples TRBV5-8 to TRBJ2-1; D possibly corresponds to TRBD1 (5 bases). From germline, CDR1 is SGHTS and CDR2 YDEGEE. The CDR3 contains 15 residues. Between the trimmed V and J ends, which lost 1 base and 4 bases, there was a span of 12 bases. The CDR3 coding sequence is TGTGCCAGCAGCTTGCAGGGATATCGGTACAATGAGCAGTTCTTC. Translated: CASSLQGYRYNEQFF.

This clone has only one observation. CDR3 region: CASEQGVKNIQYF. The CDR3 nucleotides are TGTGCCAGCGAGCAGGGGGTCAAAAACATTCAGTACTTC. The chain couples TRBV28 to TRBJ2-4; 7 bases align to TRBD1. CDR1 and CDR2 (germline): MDHEN, SYDVKM. V gave up 8 bases and J gave up 3 bases; unmatched junction bases: 4. The CDR3 loop spans 13 amino acids.

The chain couples TRBV27 to TRBJ2-7; 7 bases line up with TRBD1. The V and J ends lost 2 bases and 3 bases, in that order; junction bases with no gene match: 4. Germline values: CDR1 MNHEY, CDR2 SMNVEV (reference sequence). This CDR3 is 14 amino acids long. CDR3 DNA sequence: TGTGCCAGCAGTTTAAGGGGGCCAAACTACGAGCAGTACTTC. Its translation: CASSLRGPNYEQYF.

The chain recombines TRBV6-5 with TRBJ1-1, with 7 positions matching TRBD1. The germline gives CDR1 MNHEY, CDR2 SVGAGI. CDR3 length: 14 residues. Trimming removed 8 bases from V and 5 bases from J; junction bases left unmatched: 11. In nucleotides, the CDR3 is TGTGCCAGCCGTCTCAGGGGGTGGGAGACTGAAGCTTTCTTT. This codes for CASRLRGWETEAFF.

The V call is TRBV6-6, the J call TRBJ1-1; D gene uncertain. The CDR3 is 11 residues long. Germline V gene lookup returns CDR1 MNHNY and CDR2 SVGAGI (reference sequence). V was pared by 8 bases and J by 4 bases, with 8 bases between. The CDR3 DNA follows: TGTGCCAGCTGGGGAGCCACTGAAGCTTTCTTT. As protein: CASWGATEAFF.

The chain links TRBV9 to TRBJ2-5; the D gene is possibly TRBD2 (5 bases). Germline V gives CDR1 SGDLS, CDR2 YYNGEE. The CDR3 contains 16 residues. V lost 4 bases, J lost 2 bases, and 18 bases lay in between. The CDR3 coding sequence is TGTGCCAGCAGCTCGCGAGGAGGCGGGCCACAAGAGACCCAGTACTTC. This sequence encodes CASSSRGGGPQETQYF.

The chain joins TRBV9 to TRBJ2-1; 8 nucleotides align to TRBD1. This CDR3 region has 15 residues. Germline-derived CDR1 and CDR2 are SGDLS and YYNGEE. Trimming removed 2 bases from V and 3 bases from J; junction bases left unmatched: 4. CDR3 residues: CASSVGTGGYNEQFF. The CDR3 DNA follows: TGTGCCAGCAGCGTTGGGACAGGAGGCTACAATGAGCAGTTCTTC.

The rearrangement uses TRBV12-5 and TRBJ2-3; 8 bases agree with TRBD1. The CDR3 runs 11 residues. Germline V gene lookup returns CDR1 LGHNT and CDR2 FRNRAP. V dropped 3 bases and J dropped 14; count of bases not matched to a gene: 4. The CDR3 sequence is CASGFRTGRYF. In DNA form, the CDR3 reads TGTGCTAGTGGTTTCAGGACAGGGAGGTATTTT. Full variable domain (remainder filled in from reference TRBV12-5 and TRBJ2-3): DARVTQTPRHKVTEMGQEVTMRCQPILGHNTVFWYRQTMMQGLELLAYFRNRAPLDDSGMPKDRFSAEMPDATLATLKIQPSEPRDSAVYFCASGFRTGRYFGPGTRLTVL.

This chain connects TRBV19 to TRBJ2-5; TRBD2 matches at 12 bases. Trimming cost V 4 bases and J 5 bases; bases outside gene matches: 5. CDR3 size: 15 residues. Germline V gene sequence: CDR1 LNHDA, CDR2 SQIVND (reference sequence). The CDR3 sequence is CASSKGLAGGETQYF. CDR3 DNA: TGTGCCAGTAGTAAGGGACTAGCGGGCGGGGAGACCCAGTACTTC. Looking up the rest from reference TRBV19 and TRBJ2-5 gives the full variable domain: DGGITQSPKYLFRKEGQNVTLSCEQNLNHDAMYWYRQDPGQGLRLIYYSQIVNDFQKGDIAEGYSVSREKKESFPLTVTSAQKNPTAFYLCASSKGLAGGETQYFGPGTRLLVL.